What follows is one T cell receptor (beta chain) and its context. Its antigen is unidentified. The CDR3 loop spans 14 amino acids. V was clipped by 2 bases and J by 0 bases, with 4 bases between them. Germline V lookup: CDR1 LGHNA, CDR2 YSLEER. This entry belongs to a study of memory CD4+ T cells and cytomegalovirus serostatus. At the level of the study: This sample comes from healthy Belgian adults, roughly 9 CMV seropositive, approximately 24 seronegative.

The sort gate was single viable CD3+CD4+CD8-CD45RO+ cells for memory CD4+ T cells. The study's findings and limits: CD4+ memory repertoires contained about two fifths of the 164 reported CMV TCRbeta sequences. Suggested: most of the CMV-linked TCR signature lies in CD4+ memory cells.

The repertoire was sequenced with immunoSEQ multiplex PCR; TCRdb's copy has only in-frame clones and lacks some. The table has roughly 40,000 clones, around 80% seen once. Sequencing was performed on memory CD4+ T cells from blood. V and J are TRBV4-3 and TRBJ1-4; no reliable D call. The sequence was obtained from an adult in good health and CMV-seronegative. The CDR3 DNA reads as TGCGCCAGCAGCCAAACAGCAACTAATGAAAAACTGTTTTTT. Residues: CASSQTATNEKLFF.